The present T cell receptor (beta chain) was sequenced within a study of T cell changes during pregnancy in multiple sclerosis. This clone appeared a few times. Some clones are missing from TCRdb's copy, which holds only in-frame ones; the method was immunoSEQ multiplex PCR. Of tens of thousands of clones listed, roughly 93% are singletons. The TCR originated in a female donor with multiple sclerosis, enrolled in a pregnancy study. The sample in question was peripheral blood, obtained in the third trimester of pregnancy.

The CDR3 DNA reads as TGTGCCAGCAGCGTAGGATCAGGAACTGAAGCTTTCTTT. It is translated as CASSVGSGTEAFF. This chain links TRBV9 with TRBJ1-1; D is undetermined. The CDR3 loop spans 13 amino acids. Germline V lookup: CDR1 SGDLS, CDR2 YYNGEE. Trimming left V 0 bases short and J 5 bases short, with 8 bases between.